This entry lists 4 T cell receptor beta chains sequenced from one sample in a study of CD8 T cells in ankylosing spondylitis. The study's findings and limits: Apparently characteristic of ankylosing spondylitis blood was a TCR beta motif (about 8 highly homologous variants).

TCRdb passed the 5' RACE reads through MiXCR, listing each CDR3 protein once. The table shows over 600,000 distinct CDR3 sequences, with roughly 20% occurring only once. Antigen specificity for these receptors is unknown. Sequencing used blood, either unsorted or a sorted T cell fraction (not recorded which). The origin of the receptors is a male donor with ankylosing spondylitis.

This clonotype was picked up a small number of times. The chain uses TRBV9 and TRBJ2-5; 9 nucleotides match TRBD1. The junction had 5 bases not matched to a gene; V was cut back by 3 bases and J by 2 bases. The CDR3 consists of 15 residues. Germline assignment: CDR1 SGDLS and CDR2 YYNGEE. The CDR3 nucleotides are TGTGCCAGCAGCGCGGGGACAGGGTCTCAAGAGACCCAGTACTTC. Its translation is CASSAGTGSQETQYF.

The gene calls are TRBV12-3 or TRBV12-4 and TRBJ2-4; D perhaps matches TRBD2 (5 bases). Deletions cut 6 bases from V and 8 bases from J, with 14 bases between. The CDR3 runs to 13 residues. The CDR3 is CASSPGSPDIQYF. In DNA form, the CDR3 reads TGTGCCAGCAGCCCGGGATCGCCAGACATTCAGTACTTC.

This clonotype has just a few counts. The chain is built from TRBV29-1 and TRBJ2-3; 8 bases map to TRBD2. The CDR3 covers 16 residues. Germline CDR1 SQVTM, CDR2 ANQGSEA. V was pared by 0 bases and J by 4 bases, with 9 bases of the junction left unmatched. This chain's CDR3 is CSVEDGERGFADTQYF. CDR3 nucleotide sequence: TGCAGCGTTGAAGATGGGGAGCGGGGGTTTGCAGATACGCAGTATTTT.

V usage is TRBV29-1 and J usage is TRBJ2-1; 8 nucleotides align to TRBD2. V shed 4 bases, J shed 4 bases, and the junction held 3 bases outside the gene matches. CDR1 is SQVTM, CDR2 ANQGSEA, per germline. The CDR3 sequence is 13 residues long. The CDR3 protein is CSVAGRAYNEQFF. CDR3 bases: TGCAGCGTTGCCGGGAGGGCGTACAATGAGCAGTTCTTC.